This TCR beta chain was found in a study of blood T cell repertoires in COVID-19. Overall study: T cells, B-cell-depleted T cells, or PBMCs provided the cDNA or gDNA that served as material.

Original processing notes: Cell counts per sample came from amplifying reference gene primers. Assay used: immunoSEQ multiplex PCR; TCRdb lists only in-frame clones, some missing. V, J and clone size are those of that table, while D and trimming were read from the DNA. This table holds 200,000 or so clones, around 89% found once. CDR1 is SNHLY, CDR2 FYNNEI, per germline. This CDR3 has 13 residues. The V gene lost 7 bases and the J gene lost 8 bases, with 12 bases spanning the gap. Participants were aged roughly 18 to 90 years, lived in 24 US areas, and enrolled virtually. The chain couples TRBV2 to TRBJ1-6, with D perhaps TRBD1 (5 bases). The sequenced material came from PBMCs or T cells enriched from blood (not recorded which). The receptor's source is a woman younger than 35 who had recovered from COVID-19. The CDR3 spells CASTRGKDSPLHF. CDR3 DNA: TGTGCCAGCACCCGGGGGAAGGATTCACCCCTCCACTTT.